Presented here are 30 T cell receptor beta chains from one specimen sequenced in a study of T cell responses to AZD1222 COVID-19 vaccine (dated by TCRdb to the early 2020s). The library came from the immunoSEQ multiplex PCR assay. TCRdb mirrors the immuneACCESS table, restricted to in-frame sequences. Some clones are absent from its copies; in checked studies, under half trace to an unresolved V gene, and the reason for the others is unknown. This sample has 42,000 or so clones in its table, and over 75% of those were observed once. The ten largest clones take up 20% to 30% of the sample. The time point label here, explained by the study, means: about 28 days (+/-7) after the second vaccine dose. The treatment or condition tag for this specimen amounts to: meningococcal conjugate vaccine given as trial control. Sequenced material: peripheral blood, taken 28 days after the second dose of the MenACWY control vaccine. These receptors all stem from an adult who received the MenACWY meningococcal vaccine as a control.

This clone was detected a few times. The CDR3 is CASSHHGTSTDEQYF. As DNA, the CDR3 is TGCGCCAGCAGCCATCATGGGACTAGTACCGACGAGCAGTACTTC. V is TRBV4-1 and J is TRBJ2-7; 8 bases are shared with TRBD2. CDR1 MGHRA and CDR2 YSYEKL come from the germline V gene. With V trimmed by 3 bases and J by 5 bases, 9 bases remained unmatched. The CDR3 contains 15 residues.

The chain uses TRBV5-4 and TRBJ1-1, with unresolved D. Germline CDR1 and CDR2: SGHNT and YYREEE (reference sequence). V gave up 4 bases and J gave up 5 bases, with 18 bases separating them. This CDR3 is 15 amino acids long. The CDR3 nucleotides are TGTGCCAGCAGCCCCGGCCCACGGGTGAGGACTGAAGCTTTCTTT. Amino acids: CASSPGPRVRTEAFF.

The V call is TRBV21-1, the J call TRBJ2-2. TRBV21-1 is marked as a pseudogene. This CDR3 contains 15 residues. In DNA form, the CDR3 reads TGTGCCAGCAGCAAGGGGGGCGCGAGAACCGGGGAGCTGTTTTTT. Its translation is CASSKGGARTGELFF.

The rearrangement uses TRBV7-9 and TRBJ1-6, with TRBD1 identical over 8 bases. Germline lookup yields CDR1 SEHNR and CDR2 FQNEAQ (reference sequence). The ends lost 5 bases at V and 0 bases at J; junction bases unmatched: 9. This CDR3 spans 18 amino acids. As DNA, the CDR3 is TGTGCCAGCAGCAAAACAGGGGGTGGAGGCTCCTATAATTCACCCCTCCACTTT. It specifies CASSKTGGGGSYNSPLHF.

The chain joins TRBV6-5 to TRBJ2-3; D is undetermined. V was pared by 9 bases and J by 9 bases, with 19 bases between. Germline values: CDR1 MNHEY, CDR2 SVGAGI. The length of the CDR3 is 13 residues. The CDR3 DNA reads TGTGCCAGTTCTGAGATATCGGGTGAAACGCAGTATTTT. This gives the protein CASSEISGETQYF.

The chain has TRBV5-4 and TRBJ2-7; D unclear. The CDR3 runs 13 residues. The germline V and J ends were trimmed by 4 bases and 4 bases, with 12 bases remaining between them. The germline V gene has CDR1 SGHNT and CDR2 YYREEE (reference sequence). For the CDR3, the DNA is TGTGCCAGCAGCGCGAAGGGCGTATACGAGCAGTACTTC. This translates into CASSAKGVYEQYF.

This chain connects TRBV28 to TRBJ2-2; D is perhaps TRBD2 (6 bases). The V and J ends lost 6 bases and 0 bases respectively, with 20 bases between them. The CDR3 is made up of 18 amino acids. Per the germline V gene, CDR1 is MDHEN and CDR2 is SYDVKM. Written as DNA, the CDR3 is TGTGCCAGCAGACCCAGCGGGTTTAGAATTGCGAACACCGGGGAGCTGTTTTTT. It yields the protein CASRPSGFRIANTGELFF.

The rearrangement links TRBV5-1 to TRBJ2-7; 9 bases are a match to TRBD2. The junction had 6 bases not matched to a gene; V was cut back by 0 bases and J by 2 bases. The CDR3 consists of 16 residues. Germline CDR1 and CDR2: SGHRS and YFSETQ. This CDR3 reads CASSLGASGAAYEQYF. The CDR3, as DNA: TGCGCCAGCAGCTTGGGGGCTAGCGGGGCAGCCTACGAGCAGTACTTC.

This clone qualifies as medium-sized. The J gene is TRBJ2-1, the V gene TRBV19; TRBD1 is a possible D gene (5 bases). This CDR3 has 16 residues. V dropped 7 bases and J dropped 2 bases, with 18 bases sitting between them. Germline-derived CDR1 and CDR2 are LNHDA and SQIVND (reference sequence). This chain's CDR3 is CASINSPGQPYNEQFF. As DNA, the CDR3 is TGTGCCAGTATTAACTCTCCAGGGCAGCCCTACAATGAGCAGTTCTTC.

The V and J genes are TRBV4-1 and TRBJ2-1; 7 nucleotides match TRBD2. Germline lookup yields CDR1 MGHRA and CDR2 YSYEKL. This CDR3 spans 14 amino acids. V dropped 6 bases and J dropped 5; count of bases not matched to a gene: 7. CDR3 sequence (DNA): TGCGCCAGCAGTCTACTAGCGATGAACAATGAGCAGTTCTTC. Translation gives CASSLLAMNNEQFF.

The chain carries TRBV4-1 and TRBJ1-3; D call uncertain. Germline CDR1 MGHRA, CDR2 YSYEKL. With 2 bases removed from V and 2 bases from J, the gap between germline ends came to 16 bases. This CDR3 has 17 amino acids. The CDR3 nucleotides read TGCGCCAGCAGCCAACCAGCCCTCGTTGGGGCTGGAAACACCATATATTTT. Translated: CASSQPALVGAGNTIYF.

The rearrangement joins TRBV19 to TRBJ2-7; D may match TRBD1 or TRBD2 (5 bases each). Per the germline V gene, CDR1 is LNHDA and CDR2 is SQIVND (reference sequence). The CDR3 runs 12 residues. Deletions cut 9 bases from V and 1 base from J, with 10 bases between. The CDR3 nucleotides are TGTGCCAGCGGGACGGTATCCTACGAGCAGTACTTC. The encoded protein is CASGTVSYEQYF.

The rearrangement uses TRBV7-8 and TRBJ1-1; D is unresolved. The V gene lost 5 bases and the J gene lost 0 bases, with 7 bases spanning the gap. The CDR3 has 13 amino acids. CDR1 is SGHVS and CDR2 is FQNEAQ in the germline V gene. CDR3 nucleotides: TGTGCCAGCAGCCCTCAGGTGAACACTGAAGCTTTCTTT. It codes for CASSPQVNTEAFF.

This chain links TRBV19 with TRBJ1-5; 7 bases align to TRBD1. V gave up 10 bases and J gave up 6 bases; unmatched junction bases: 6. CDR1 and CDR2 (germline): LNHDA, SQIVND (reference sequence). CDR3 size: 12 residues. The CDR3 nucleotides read TGTGCCACTAAAACAGGGGTTCAGCCCCAGCATTTT. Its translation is CATKTGVQPQHF. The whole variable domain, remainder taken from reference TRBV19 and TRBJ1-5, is DGGITQSPKYLFRKEGQNVTLSCEQNLNHDAMYWYRQDPGQGLRLIYYSQIVNDFQKGDIAEGYSVSREKKESFPLTVTSAQKNPTAFYLCATKTGVQPQHFGDGTRLSIL.

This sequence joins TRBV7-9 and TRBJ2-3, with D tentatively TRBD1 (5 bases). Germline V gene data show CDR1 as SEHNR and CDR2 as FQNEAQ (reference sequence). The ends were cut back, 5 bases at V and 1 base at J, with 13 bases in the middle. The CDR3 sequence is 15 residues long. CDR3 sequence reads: CASSLRVSGTDTQYF. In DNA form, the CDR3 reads TGTGCCAGCAGCCTCAGGGTTTCGGGCACAGATACGCAGTATTTT.

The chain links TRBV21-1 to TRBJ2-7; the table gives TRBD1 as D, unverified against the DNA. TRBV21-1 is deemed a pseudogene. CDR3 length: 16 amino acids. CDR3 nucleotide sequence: TGTGCCAGCAGCAAAGCTTTGGGGACAGGGGACAACGAGCAGTACTTC. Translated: CASSKALGTGDNEQYF.

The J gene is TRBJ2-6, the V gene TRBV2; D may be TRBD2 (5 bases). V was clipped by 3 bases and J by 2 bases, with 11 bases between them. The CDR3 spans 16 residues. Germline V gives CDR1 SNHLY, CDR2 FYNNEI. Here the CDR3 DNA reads TGTGCCAGCAGTGATTGGTCCGGGGCTGGGGCCAACGTCCTGACTTTC. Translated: CASSDWSGAGANVLTF.

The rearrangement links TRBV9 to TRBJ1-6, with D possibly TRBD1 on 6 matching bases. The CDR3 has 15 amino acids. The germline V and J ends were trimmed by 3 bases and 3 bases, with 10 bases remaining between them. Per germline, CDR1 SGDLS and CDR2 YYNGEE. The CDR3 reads CASSEQGLYNSPLHF. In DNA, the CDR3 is TGTGCCAGCAGCGAACAGGGACTCTATAATTCACCCCTCCACTTT.

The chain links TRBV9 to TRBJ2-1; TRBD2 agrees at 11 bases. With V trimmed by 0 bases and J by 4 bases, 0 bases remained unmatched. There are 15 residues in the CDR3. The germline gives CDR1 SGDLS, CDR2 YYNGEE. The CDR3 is CASSVGTSGYNEQFF. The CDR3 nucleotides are TGTGCCAGCAGCGTAGGGACTAGCGGGTACAATGAGCAGTTCTTC.

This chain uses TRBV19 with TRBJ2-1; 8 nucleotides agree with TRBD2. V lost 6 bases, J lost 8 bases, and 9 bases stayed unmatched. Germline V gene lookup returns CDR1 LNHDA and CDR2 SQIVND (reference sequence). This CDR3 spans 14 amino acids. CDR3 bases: TGTGCCAGTAGCCAGAGCGGGAGTTGGGATGAGCAGTTCTTC. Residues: CASSQSGSWDEQFF.

The CDR3 DNA follows: TGTGCCAGCAGCGGCAGGGCATGGGCGGAGACCCAGTACTTC. It codes for CASSGRAWAETQYF. The rearrangement links TRBV2 to TRBJ2-5, with D maybe TRBD1 (5 bases). The germline V gene has CDR1 SNHLY and CDR2 FYNNEI. The ends were cut back, 6 bases at V and 5 bases at J, with 16 bases in the middle. This CDR3 is 14 amino acids long.

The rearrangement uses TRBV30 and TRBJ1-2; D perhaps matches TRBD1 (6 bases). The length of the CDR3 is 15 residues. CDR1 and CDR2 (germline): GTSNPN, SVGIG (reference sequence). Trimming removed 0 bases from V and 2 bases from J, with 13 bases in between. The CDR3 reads CAWSVGQGINYGYTF. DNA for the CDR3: TGTGCCTGGAGTGTAGGGCAGGGGATAAACTATGGCTACACCTTC.

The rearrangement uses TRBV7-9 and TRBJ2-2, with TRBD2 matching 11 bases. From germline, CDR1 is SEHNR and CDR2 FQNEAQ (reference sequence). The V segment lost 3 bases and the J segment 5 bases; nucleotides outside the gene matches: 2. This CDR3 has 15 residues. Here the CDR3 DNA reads TGTGCCAGCAGCTTGGCTAGCGGGAGGACCGGGGAGCTGTTTTTT. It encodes CASSLASGRTGELFF.

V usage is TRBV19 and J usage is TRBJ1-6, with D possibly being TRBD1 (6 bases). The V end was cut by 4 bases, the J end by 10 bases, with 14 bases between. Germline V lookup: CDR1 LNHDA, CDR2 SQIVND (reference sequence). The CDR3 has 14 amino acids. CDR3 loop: CASSSGTRGSPLHF. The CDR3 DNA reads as TGTGCCAGTAGTAGCGGGACAAGGGGATCACCCCTCCACTTT.

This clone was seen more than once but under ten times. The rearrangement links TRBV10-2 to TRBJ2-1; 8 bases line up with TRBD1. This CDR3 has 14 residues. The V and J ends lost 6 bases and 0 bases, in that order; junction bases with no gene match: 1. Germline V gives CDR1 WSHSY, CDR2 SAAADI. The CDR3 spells CASRDRASYNEQFF. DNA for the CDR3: TGCGCCAGCAGGGACAGGGCCTCCTACAATGAGCAGTTCTTC.

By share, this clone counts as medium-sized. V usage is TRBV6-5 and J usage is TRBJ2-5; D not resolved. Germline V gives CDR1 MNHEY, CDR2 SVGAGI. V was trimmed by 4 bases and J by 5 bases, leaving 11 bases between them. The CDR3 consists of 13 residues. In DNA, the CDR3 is TGTGCCAGCAGTTTTACCATACGGGAGACCCAGTACTTC. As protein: CASSFTIRETQYF.

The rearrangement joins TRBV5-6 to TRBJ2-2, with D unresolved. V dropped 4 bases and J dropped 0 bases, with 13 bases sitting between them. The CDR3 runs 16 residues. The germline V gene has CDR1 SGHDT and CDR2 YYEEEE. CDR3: CASSRPRLANTGELFF. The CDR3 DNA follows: TGTGCCAGCAGCCGGCCTAGACTCGCGAACACCGGGGAGCTGTTTTTT.

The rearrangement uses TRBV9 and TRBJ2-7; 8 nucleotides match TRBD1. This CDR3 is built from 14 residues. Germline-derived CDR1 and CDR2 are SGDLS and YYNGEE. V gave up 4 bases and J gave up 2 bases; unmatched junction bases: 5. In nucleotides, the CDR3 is TGTGCCAGCAGCCCGCGACAGGGGCCCTACGAGCAGTACTTC. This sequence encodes CASSPRQGPYEQYF.

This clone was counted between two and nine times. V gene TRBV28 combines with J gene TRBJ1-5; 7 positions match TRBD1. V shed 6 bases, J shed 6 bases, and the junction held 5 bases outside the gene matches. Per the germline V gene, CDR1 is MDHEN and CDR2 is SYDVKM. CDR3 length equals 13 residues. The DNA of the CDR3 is TGTGCCAGCAGGAACAGGGGCCCTCAGCCCCAGCATTTT. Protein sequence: CASRNRGPQPQHF.

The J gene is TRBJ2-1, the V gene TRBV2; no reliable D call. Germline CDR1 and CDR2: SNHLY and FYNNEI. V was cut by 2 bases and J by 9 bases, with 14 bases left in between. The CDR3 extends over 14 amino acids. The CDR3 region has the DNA TGTGCCAGCAGTGAACCGCCTGAGTCTGCTGAGCAGTTCTTC. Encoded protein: CASSEPPESAEQFF.